The 18 T cell receptor beta chains below come from one sample, sequenced in a study of cytomegalovirus exposure and HLA in healthy donors. 60 Vbeta and 13 Jbeta primers were used in PCR. The repertoire was sequenced with immunoSEQ multiplex PCR; TCRdb's copy has only in-frame clones and lacks some. The sample holds 130,000 to 150,000 clones. Specimen: PBMCs. The receptors stem from a male donor in good health and CMV-seronegative.

The CDR3 loop reads CASSLSGGPGETQYF. The DNA of the CDR3 is TGTGCCAGCAGCTTGAGCGGGGGGCCTGGGGAGACCCAGTACTTC. The chain joins TRBV5-6 to TRBJ2-5, with 9 bases identical to TRBD2. Per germline, CDR1 SGHDT and CDR2 YYEEEE. V gave up 1 base and J gave up 5 bases; unmatched junction bases: 6. CDR3 length: 15 amino acids.

Regarding this clone: Germline and junction disagree at one end, which may indicate a read error. The rearrangement uses TRBV7-7 and TRBJ2-5, with 10 bases matching TRBD1. The CDR3 contains 16 residues. Germline V gene sequence: CDR1 SSHAT, CDR2 FNYEAQ (reference sequence). The DNA of the CDR3 is TGTGCTAGCAGCTTATTCCAGGGGACAGGGGAAGAGACCCAGTACTTC. Its translation is CASSLFQGTGEETQYF. The variable domain in full, completed from reference TRBV7-7 and TRBJ2-5, reads GAGVSQSPRYKVTKRGQDVTLRCDPISSHATLYWYQQALGQGPEFLTYFNYEAQPDKSGLPSDRFSAERPEGSISTLTIQRTEQRDSAMYRCASSLFQGTGEETQYFGPGTRLLVL.

The chain has TRBV6-5 and TRBJ2-7, with 9 bases aligning to TRBD2. Germline V gene lookup returns CDR1 MNHEY and CDR2 SVGAGI. Unmatched junction bases numbered 8, after V lost 2 bases and J lost 6 bases. The length of the CDR3 is 15 residues. The CDR3 is CASSYVSGSQPEQYF. CDR3 DNA: TGTGCCAGCAGTTACGTTAGCGGGAGCCAACCCGAGCAGTACTTC.

The chain carries TRBV28 and TRBJ1-6; 7 nucleotides agree with TRBD1. Germline CDR1 is MDHEN and CDR2 is SYDVKM. The CDR3 spans 19 residues. V shed 3 bases, J shed 5 bases, and the junction held 16 bases outside the gene matches. CDR3 nucleotide sequence: TGTGCCAGCAGTTTCCTACCCGGGACAGAAACTGCAGATAATTCACCCCTCCACTTT. Residues: CASSFLPGTETADNSPLHF.

The V call is TRBV5-1, the J call TRBJ2-5; perhaps TRBD2 as D (6 bases). Trimming removed 4 bases at V and 2 bases at J, with 12 bases between. The CDR3 covers 14 residues. Per the germline V gene, CDR1 is SGHRS and CDR2 is YFSETQ. The DNA for the CDR3 is TGCGCCAGCAGCGCCGGGAGCCTTCAAGAGACCCAGTACTTC. Protein sequence: CASSAGSLQETQYF.

The chain carries TRBV6-5 and TRBJ1-1; tentatively, D is TRBD1 (5 bases). The V end was cut by 0 bases, the J end by 6 bases, with 11 bases between. CDR3 size: 14 residues. The germline V gene has CDR1 MNHEY and CDR2 SVGAGI. The DNA of the CDR3 is TGTGCCAGCAGTTACTCTGGGGCCGGGTCTGAAGCTTTCTTT. The encoded protein is CASSYSGAGSEAFF.

The chain links TRBV6-5 to TRBJ2-2; perhaps TRBD1 as D (5 bases). The CDR3 contains 15 residues. The germline V and J ends were trimmed by 5 bases and 3 bases, with 13 bases remaining between them. Germline assignment: CDR1 MNHEY and CDR2 SVGAGI. The CDR3, as DNA: TGTGCCAGCAGTCCCCTCGACAGATACACCGGGGAGCTGTTTTTT. Amino acid sequence: CASSPLDRYTGELFF.

The chain carries TRBV19 and TRBJ1-1, with TRBD1 identical over 8 bases. Germline CDR1 reads LNHDA; CDR2 reads SQIVND (reference sequence). V was pared by 6 bases and J by 10 bases, with 10 bases of the junction left unmatched. CDR3 length: 13 amino acids. CDR3 nucleotide sequence: TGTGCCAGTAGGACCGGACAGGGCCTAGGAGCTTTCTTT. Translation: CASRTGQGLGAFF.

The gene calls are TRBV19 and TRBJ1-2, with 9 bases lining up with TRBD1. CDR1 and CDR2 (germline): LNHDA, SQIVND (reference sequence). With 4 bases clipped from V and 2 bases from J, the junction kept 8 bases outside the gene matches. This CDR3 region has 16 residues. CDR3 residues: CASSKQGAMENYGYTF. CDR3 DNA: TGTGCCAGTAGTAAACAGGGGGCAATGGAGAACTATGGCTACACCTTC.

The rearrangement uses TRBV28 and TRBJ1-1; TRBD1 might be the D (5 bases). V was pared by 3 bases and J by 4 bases, with 12 bases between. The germline gives CDR1 MDHEN, CDR2 SYDVKM. CDR3 length: 14 residues. The CDR3, as DNA: TGTGCCAGCAGTTTGGGCAGGGAGGGCACTGAAGCTTTCTTT. Translation gives CASSLGREGTEAFF.

V and J are TRBV9 and TRBJ2-7; TRBD2 is a possible D gene (5 bases). V was pared by 4 bases and J by 6 bases, with 23 bases between. Germline V gene data show CDR1 as SGDLS and CDR2 as YYNGEE. The CDR3 totals 16 residues. DNA of the CDR3: TGTGCCAGCAGCCCCTCGTTTTCGTCTTATAGCGTCGAGCAGTACTTC. Its translation: CASSPSFSSYSVEQYF.

The chain employs TRBV6-1 and TRBJ2-5, with TRBD1 matching 7 bases. Germline trimming cut 7 bases from V and 4 bases from J; bases unmatched to any gene: 6. CDR1 MNHNS and CDR2 SASEGT come from the germline V gene. The CDR3 runs 13 residues. For the CDR3, the DNA is TGTGCCAGCATGAGTCACAGGGGAGAGACCCAGTACTTC. Its translation: CASMSHRGETQYF.

The genes are TRBV7-2 and TRBJ1-4; D unresolved. CDR1 is SGHTA, CDR2 FQGNSA, per germline. V was clipped by 1 base and J by 8 bases, with 5 bases between them. The CDR3 contains 12 residues. The CDR3 nucleotides are TGTGCCAGCAGCTTAGGAGTGGAAAAACTGTTTTTT. It encodes CASSLGVEKLFF. Variable domain in full (rest from reference TRBV7-2 and TRBJ1-4): GAGVSQSPSNKVTEKGKDVELRCDPISGHTALYWYRQSLGQGLEFLIYFQGNSAPDKSGLPSDRFSAERTGGSVSTLTIQRTQQEDSAVYLCASSLGVEKLFFGSGTQLSVL.

V usage is TRBV5-1 and J usage is TRBJ2-7; a possible D gene is TRBD2 (7 bases). The CDR3 has 13 residues. Per germline, CDR1 SGHRS and CDR2 YFSETQ. Trimming removed 3 bases from V and 3 bases from J, with 10 bases in between. This CDR3 is CASSSGGLYEQYF. The DNA of the CDR3 is TGCGCCAGCAGCTCCGGGGGGCTCTACGAGCAGTACTTC.

The CDR3 DNA reads TGCGCCAGCAGAGACAGGGTGGCAGATACGCAGTATTTT. Translation: CASRDRVADTQYF. The V gene is TRBV5-1, the J gene TRBJ2-3; TRBD1 matches at 7 bases. The CDR3 is 13 residues long. The V and J ends lost 5 bases and 4 bases, in that order; junction bases with no gene match: 4. CDR1 is SGHRS, CDR2 YFSETQ, per germline.

The V gene is TRBV7-9, the J gene TRBJ1-1, with D unresolved. The CDR3 is 16 amino acids. CDR1 SEHNR and CDR2 FQNEAQ come from the germline V gene (reference sequence). The V end lost 3 bases, the J end lost 1 base, and 15 bases lay between the germline ends. The CDR3 DNA reads TGTGCCAGCAGCTTTGAGGAGGCGCGAGGGAACACTGAAGCTTTCTTT. Amino acid sequence: CASSFEEARGNTEAFF. Looking up the rest from reference TRBV7-9 and TRBJ1-1 gives the full variable domain: DTGVSQNPRHKITKRGQNVTFRCDPISEHNRLYWYRQTLGQGPEFLTYFQNEAQLEKSRLLSDRFSAERPKGSFSTLEIQRTEQGDSAMYLCASSFEEARGNTEAFFGQGTRLTVV.

The V call is TRBV27, the J call TRBJ2-7; a weak D match, TRBD1 (6 bases). This CDR3 is 14 amino acids long. V was trimmed by 5 bases and J by 9 bases, leaving 20 bases between them. The V gene's germline CDR1 is MNHEY and CDR2 SMNVEV (reference sequence). This chain's CDR3 is CASSPDSSYFAQYF. The CDR3 region has the DNA TGTGCCAGCAGTCCGGACAGCTCTTACTTTGCGCAGTACTTC.

This rearrangement joins TRBV4-3 to TRBJ1-5; perhaps TRBD1 as D (6 bases). The V and J ends lost 0 bases and 4 bases respectively, with 22 bases between them. The germline V gene has CDR1 LGHNA and CDR2 YSLEER. CDR3 length equals 19 residues. CDR3 sequence reads: CASSQDKPTGGQGNQPQHF. The CDR3 region has the DNA TGCGCCAGCAGCCAAGATAAACCGACGGGGGGCCAGGGGAATCAGCCCCAGCATTTT.